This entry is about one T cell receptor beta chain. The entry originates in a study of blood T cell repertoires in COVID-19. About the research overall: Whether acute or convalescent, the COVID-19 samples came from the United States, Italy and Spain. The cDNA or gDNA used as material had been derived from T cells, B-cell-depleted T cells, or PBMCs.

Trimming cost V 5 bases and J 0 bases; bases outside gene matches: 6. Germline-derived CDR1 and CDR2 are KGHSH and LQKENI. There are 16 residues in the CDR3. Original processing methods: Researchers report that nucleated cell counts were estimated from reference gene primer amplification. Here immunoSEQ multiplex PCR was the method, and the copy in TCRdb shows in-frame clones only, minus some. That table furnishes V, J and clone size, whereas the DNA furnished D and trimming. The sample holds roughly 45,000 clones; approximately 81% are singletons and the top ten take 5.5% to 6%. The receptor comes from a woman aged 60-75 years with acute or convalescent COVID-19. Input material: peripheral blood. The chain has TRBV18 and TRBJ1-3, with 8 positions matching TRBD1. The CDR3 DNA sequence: TGTGCCAGCTCAAGAGGTACAGGGGGCTCTGGAAACACCATATATTTT. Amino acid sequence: CASSRGTGGSGNTIYF.